These T cell receptor beta chains were read from a single sample in a study of blood T cell repertoires in COVID-19. Using immunoSEQ multiplex PCR, the repertoire was profiled, and TCRdb retains in-frame clones only, with some absent. The table includes 76,000 or so clones, around nine tenths detected once. The sequenced material came from peripheral blood. These receptors all come from a human donor in a cohort sampled during active COVID-19. Both conserved end residues are part of each CDR3. Fields, in order: clone size, J gene, D gene, V gene, CDR3 DNA, CDR3 protein. The D gene is left open where the match is weak. Some rows have no size entry. The others give once, few or many, or a class for an expanded clone.

abundance: once; j_gene: TRBJ2-4; d_gene: NA; v_gene: TRBV7-2; CDR3nt: TGTGCCAGCAGCTTAGCTACGACAGTAGACATTCAGTACTTC; CDR3aa: CASSLATTVDIQYF
abundance: NA; j_gene: TRBJ2-7; d_gene: TRBD1; v_gene: TRBV7-7; CDR3nt: TGTGCTAGCAGAGCCGGGACAGGGGGACGCTACGAGCAGTACTTC; CDR3aa: CASRAGTGGRYEQYF
abundance: once; j_gene: TRBJ2-2; d_gene: TRBD2; v_gene: TRBV4-3; CDR3nt: TGCGCCAGCAGCCAAGACCCCGGGGGGTTAGACACCGGGGAGCTGTTTTTT; CDR3aa: CASSQDPGGLDTGELFF
abundance: NA; j_gene: TRBJ2-7; d_gene: NA; v_gene: TRBV4-1; CDR3nt: TGCGCCAGCAGCCAAGAGGTCGGCAGGGCCCACGAGCAGTACTTC; CDR3aa: CASSQEVGRAHEQYF
abundance: NA; j_gene: TRBJ2-1; d_gene: TRBD2; v_gene: TRBV2; CDR3nt: TGTGCCAGCAGTGCCAGCCGGGGGGGCGGGGGAACCTACAATGAGCAGTTCTTC; CDR3aa: CASSASRGGGGTYNEQFF
abundance: NA; j_gene: TRBJ1-2; d_gene: NA; v_gene: TRBV9; CDR3nt: TGTGCCAGCAGCGTTCCAGGATATGGCTACACCTTC; CDR3aa: CASSVPGYGYTF
abundance: NA; j_gene: TRBJ1-1; d_gene: TRBD1; v_gene: TRBV10-3; CDR3nt: TGTGCCATCAGTGGAAACAGGGGGATGTTTTCTGAAGCTTTCTTT; CDR3aa: CAISGNRGMFSEAFF
abundance: NA; j_gene: TRBJ1-1; d_gene: TRBD1; v_gene: TRBV4-3; CDR3nt: TGCGCCAGCAGCCAACGGGACAGGAGGGAGAACACTGAAGCTTTCTTT; CDR3aa: CASSQRDRRENTEAFF
abundance: NA; j_gene: TRBJ1-2; d_gene: TRBD1; v_gene: TRBV19; CDR3nt: TGTGCCAGTAGACGGGGACAGGGCAACGATCCCTACTATGGCTACACCTTC; CDR3aa: CASRRGQGNDPYYGYTF
abundance: NA; j_gene: TRBJ1-6; d_gene: NA; v_gene: TRBV10-3; CDR3nt: TGTGCCATCAGGATGGAGACCCGTAATTCACCCCTCCACTTT; CDR3aa: CAIRMETRNSPLHF
abundance: NA; j_gene: TRBJ2-7; d_gene: NA; v_gene: TRBV2; CDR3nt: TGTGCCACTTTGACAGGGGAGGGGTACGAGCAGTACTTC; CDR3aa: CATLTGEGYEQYF
abundance: NA; j_gene: TRBJ1-5; d_gene: NA; v_gene: TRBV4-2; CDR3nt: TGTGCCAGCAGCCAAGTGAGCCAAAACAATCAGCCCCAGCATTTT; CDR3aa: CASSQVSQNNQPQHF
abundance: NA; j_gene: TRBJ1-6; d_gene: TRBD1; v_gene: TRBV7-9; CDR3nt: TGTGCCAGCAGCTCGACAGGGGGCCATTCACCCCTCCACTTT; CDR3aa: CASSSTGGHSPLHF
abundance: NA; j_gene: TRBJ1-6; d_gene: NA; v_gene: TRBV18; CDR3nt: TGTGCCAGCTCACCACCCGGCGAGGGGGATTCACCCCTCCACTTT; CDR3aa: CASSPPGEGDSPLHF
abundance: NA; j_gene: TRBJ1-2; d_gene: NA; v_gene: TRBV5-1; CDR3nt: TGCGCCAGCAGCTTGACAACAGGGAGTGGTGGCTACACCTTC; CDR3aa: CASSLTTGSGGYTF
abundance: NA; j_gene: TRBJ2-1; d_gene: TRBD2; v_gene: TRBV2; CDR3nt: TGTGCCAGCAGTGAGGGGGGGAGCTCCTACAATGAGCAGTTCTTC; CDR3aa: CASSEGGSSYNEQFF
abundance: NA; j_gene: TRBJ1-6; d_gene: TRBD1; v_gene: TRBV6-6; CDR3nt: TGTGCCAGCAGTCCGAAGGACAGGGGGAGCTCACCCCTCCACTTT; CDR3aa: CASSPKDRGSSPLHF
abundance: NA; j_gene: TRBJ2-3; d_gene: TRBD2; v_gene: TRBV7-8; CDR3nt: TGTGCCAGCAGCGGGCCGGGACTAGCATCAGATACGCAGTATTTT; CDR3aa: CASSGPGLASDTQYF
abundance: once; j_gene: TRBJ1-3; d_gene: TRBD1; v_gene: TRBV29-1; CDR3nt: TGCAGCGTTGGGGACAGGGTTGGAACTGGAAACACCATATATTTT; CDR3aa: CSVGDRVGTGNTIYF
abundance: NA; j_gene: TRBJ1-1; d_gene: NA; v_gene: TRBV5-1; CDR3nt: TGCGCCAGCAGCTTGACAGGGCCCTCTGAAGCTTTCTTT; CDR3aa: CASSLTGPSEAFF
abundance: NA; j_gene: TRBJ1-2; d_gene: TRBD1; v_gene: TRBV2; CDR3nt: TGTGCCAGCAACCTCGGGACAGGGGTTGGCTACACCTTC; CDR3aa: CASNLGTGVGYTF
abundance: NA; j_gene: TRBJ2-5; d_gene: NA; v_gene: TRBV7-2; CDR3nt: TGTGCCAGCAGCTTAGCATCGGGAGAGACCCAGTACTTC; CDR3aa: CASSLASGETQYF
abundance: NA; j_gene: TRBJ2-3; d_gene: TRBD2; v_gene: TRBV19; CDR3nt: TGTGCCAGTAGTCCCCTTTTTACTAGCGTCGGCACAGATACGCAGTATTTT; CDR3aa: CASSPLFTSVGTDTQYF
abundance: NA; j_gene: TRBJ2-5; d_gene: NA; v_gene: TRBV6-2/TRBV6-3; CDR3nt: TGTGCCAGCAGTCAATCCCTGGAGGGGTCCCCAAAGACCCAGTACTTC; CDR3aa: CASSQSLEGSPKTQYF
abundance: NA; j_gene: TRBJ1-5; d_gene: NA; v_gene: TRBV7-9; CDR3nt: TGTGCCAGCAGCTTAGGAGGTTTTAGCAATCAGCCCCAGCATTTT; CDR3aa: CASSLGGFSNQPQHF
abundance: NA; j_gene: TRBJ2-1; d_gene: TRBD1; v_gene: TRBV11-2; CDR3nt: TGTGCCAGCAGCCAACCGGGACAGGGCTACAATGAGCAGTTCTTC; CDR3aa: CASSQPGQGYNEQFF
abundance: NA; j_gene: TRBJ2-5; d_gene: NA; v_gene: TRBV11-2; CDR3nt: TGTGCCAGCAGCCCGACGGTCAGCCGGGACTACCAAGAGACCCAGTACTTC; CDR3aa: CASSPTVSRDYQETQYF
abundance: NA; j_gene: TRBJ2-5; d_gene: TRBD1; v_gene: TRBV4-3; CDR3nt: TGCGCCAGCAGCCAAGGCGTCAGGGGGAGAGAGACCCAGTACTTC; CDR3aa: CASSQGVRGRETQYF
abundance: NA; j_gene: TRBJ1-2; d_gene: NA; v_gene: TRBV7-2; CDR3nt: TGTGCCAGCAGCTTTCGACATAACTATGGCTACACCTTC; CDR3aa: CASSFRHNYGYTF
abundance: NA; j_gene: TRBJ2-2; d_gene: NA; v_gene: TRBV5-1; CDR3nt: TGCGCCAGCACCAACTACCCGAACACCGGGGAGCTGTTTTTT; CDR3aa: CASTNYPNTGELFF
abundance: NA; j_gene: TRBJ2-3; d_gene: NA; v_gene: TRBV3-1/TRBV3-2; CDR3nt: TGTGCCAGCAGAGACATTGGCGGGGACTTCACAGATACGCAGTATTTT; CDR3aa: CASRDIGGDFTDTQYF
abundance: NA; j_gene: TRBJ1-5; d_gene: NA; v_gene: TRBV7-6; CDR3nt: TGTGCCAGCAGCTTAGCGCGGAATCAGCCCCAGCATTTT; CDR3aa: CASSLARNQPQHF
abundance: once; j_gene: TRBJ2-2; d_gene: NA; v_gene: TRBV7-9; CDR3nt: TGTGCCAGCAGCTTTAGTAACACCGGGGAGCTGTTTTTT; CDR3aa: CASSFSNTGELFF
abundance: NA; j_gene: TRBJ2-3; d_gene: NA; v_gene: TRBV2; CDR3nt: TGTGCCAGCCGTTTGGGGGGAGATACGCAGTATTTT; CDR3aa: CASRLGGDTQYF
abundance: NA; j_gene: TRBJ1-2; d_gene: NA; v_gene: TRBV7-2; CDR3nt: TGTGCCAGCAGCATCAGCAGGGAAAGTACTAACTATGGCTACACCTTC; CDR3aa: CASSISRESTNYGYTF
abundance: NA; j_gene: TRBJ2-7; d_gene: TRBD2; v_gene: TRBV6-5; CDR3nt: TGTGCCAGCAGATTCCGACTAGCGGGCACATACGAGCAGTACTTC; CDR3aa: CASRFRLAGTYEQYF
abundance: NA; j_gene: TRBJ1-2; d_gene: TRBD1; v_gene: TRBV5-1; CDR3nt: TGCGCCAGCAACACGGGACAGGGGGAAGGTGGCTACACCTTC; CDR3aa: CASNTGQGEGGYTF
abundance: NA; j_gene: TRBJ2-7; d_gene: NA; v_gene: TRBV4-3; CDR3nt: TGCGCCAGCAGCCAAGCGGAGGACTCCTACGAGCAGTACTTC; CDR3aa: CASSQAEDSYEQYF
abundance: NA; j_gene: TRBJ1-1; d_gene: NA; v_gene: TRBV5-6; CDR3nt: TGTGCCAGCAGCGTTTATCAGGGGAACACTGAAGCTTTCTTT; CDR3aa: CASSVYQGNTEAFF
abundance: NA; j_gene: TRBJ2-7; d_gene: NA; v_gene: TRBV7-2; CDR3nt: TGTGCCAGCAGCAGCTATGGGGCGGGGTACGAGCAGTACTTC; CDR3aa: CASSSYGAGYEQYF
abundance: NA; j_gene: TRBJ2-1; d_gene: TRBD2; v_gene: TRBV24-1; CDR3nt: TGTGCCACCAGTGAGGGGACTAGCGGGGGGGATGAGCAGTTCTTC; CDR3aa: CATSEGTSGGDEQFF
abundance: once; j_gene: TRBJ1-4; d_gene: NA; v_gene: TRBV27; CDR3nt: TGTGCCAGCAGTCCCCAATTGGCTGCAACTAATGAAAAACTGTTTTTT; CDR3aa: CASSPQLAATNEKLFF
abundance: NA; j_gene: TRBJ1-2; d_gene: NA; v_gene: TRBV18; CDR3nt: TGTGCCAGCTCATTCAACAGTGACTATGGCTACACCTTC; CDR3aa: CASSFNSDYGYTF
abundance: NA; j_gene: TRBJ1-6; d_gene: TRBD1; v_gene: TRBV19; CDR3nt: TGTGCCAGTAGTATAGGATGGCAGGGGGGCAATTCACCCCTCCACTTT; CDR3aa: CASSIGWQGGNSPLHF
abundance: NA; j_gene: TRBJ2-3; d_gene: TRBD1; v_gene: TRBV29-1; CDR3nt: TGCAGCGCCGGACAGGGGAAACGAGATACGCAGTATTTT; CDR3aa: CSAGQGKRDTQYF
abundance: NA; j_gene: TRBJ1-2; d_gene: NA; v_gene: TRBV4-2; CDR3nt: TGTGCCAGCAGCCAAGATAGTCAGGGGTATTCTGGCTACACCTTC; CDR3aa: CASSQDSQGYSGYTF
abundance: NA; j_gene: TRBJ1-1; d_gene: NA; v_gene: TRBV7-2; CDR3nt: TGTGCCAGCAGCTGGGGAGGGGGACCGATGAACACTGAAGCTTTCTTT; CDR3aa: CASSWGGGPMNTEAFF
abundance: few; j_gene: TRBJ2-1; d_gene: TRBD2; v_gene: TRBV25-1; CDR3nt: TGTGCCAGCAGCAATAGCGGGGGTTGGAATGAGCAGTTCTTC; CDR3aa: CASSNSGGWNEQFF
abundance: NA; j_gene: TRBJ1-2; d_gene: TRBD1; v_gene: TRBV14; CDR3nt: TGTGCCAGCAGCCCGCCTGGACAGGGGGCCCACTATGGCTACACCTTC; CDR3aa: CASSPPGQGAHYGYTF
abundance: NA; j_gene: TRBJ2-2; d_gene: NA; v_gene: TRBV9; CDR3nt: TGTGCCAGCAGCGTTGGGACTGGTAGTACCGGGGAGCTGTTTTTT; CDR3aa: CASSVGTGSTGELFF
abundance: once; j_gene: TRBJ2-5; d_gene: NA; v_gene: TRBV3-1/TRBV3-2; CDR3nt: TGTGCCAGCAGCCAAGGACTACCGGGGGAGACCCAGTACTTC; CDR3aa: CASSQGLPGETQYF
abundance: few; j_gene: TRBJ1-5; d_gene: NA; v_gene: TRBV3-1/TRBV3-2; CDR3nt: TGTGCCAGCAGCCAAGCTCAGGGTTTTCAGCCCCAGCATTTT; CDR3aa: CASSQAQGFQPQHF
abundance: NA; j_gene: TRBJ2-2; d_gene: TRBD2; v_gene: TRBV7-2; CDR3nt: TGTGCCAGCAGCTCCGAGCCAGCGGGGGGGGGCACCGGGGAGCTGTTTTTT; CDR3aa: CASSSEPAGGGTGELFF